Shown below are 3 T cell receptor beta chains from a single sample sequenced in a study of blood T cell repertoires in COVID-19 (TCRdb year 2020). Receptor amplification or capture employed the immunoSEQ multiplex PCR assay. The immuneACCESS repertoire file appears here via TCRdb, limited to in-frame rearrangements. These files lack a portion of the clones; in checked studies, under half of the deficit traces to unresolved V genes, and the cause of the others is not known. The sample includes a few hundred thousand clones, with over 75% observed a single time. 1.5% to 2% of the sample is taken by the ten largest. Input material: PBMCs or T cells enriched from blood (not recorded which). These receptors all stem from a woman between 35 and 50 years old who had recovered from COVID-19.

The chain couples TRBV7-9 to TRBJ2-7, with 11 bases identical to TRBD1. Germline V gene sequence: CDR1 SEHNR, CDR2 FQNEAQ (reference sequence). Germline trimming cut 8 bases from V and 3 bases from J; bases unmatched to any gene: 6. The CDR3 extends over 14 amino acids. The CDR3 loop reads CASQRDRGIYEQYF. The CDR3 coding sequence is TGTGCCAGCCAGAGGGACAGGGGGATCTACGAGCAGTACTTC.

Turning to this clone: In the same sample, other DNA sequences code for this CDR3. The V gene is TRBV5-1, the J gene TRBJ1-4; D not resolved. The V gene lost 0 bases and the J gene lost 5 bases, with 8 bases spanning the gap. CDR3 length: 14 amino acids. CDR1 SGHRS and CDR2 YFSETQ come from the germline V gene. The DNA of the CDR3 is TGCGCCAGCAGCTTGGGAGGTCGGAATGAAAAACTGTTTTTT. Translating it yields CASSLGGRNEKLFF.

The chain's CDR3 is CASSSGTLEAFF. As DNA, the CDR3 is TGTGCCAGCAGTTCCGGGACACTTGAAGCTTTCTTT. V usage is TRBV6-5 and J usage is TRBJ1-1; D may be TRBD1 (6 bases). Trimming removed 4 bases from V and 7 bases from J, with 10 bases in between. The CDR3 runs 12 residues. Germline CDR1 reads MNHEY; CDR2 reads SVGAGI.